This TCR beta chain was identified during a study of beta chain features in type 1 diabetes (dated by TCRdb to 2017 to 2018). Notes on the research overall: Patients and healthy donors did not differ in mean age, gender distribution, total cell number or subset yield. The study compared the TCRB repertoires of sorted circulating CD4+ T cell subsets in recently diagnosed type 1 diabetes patients with those in matched healthy donors. A total of some 100,000,000 sorted cells were examined across all samples, and a strong correlation was observed between cell number per subset and RNA yield. Regulatory and stem cell-like memory subsets were obtained from only 8 patients and roughly eight healthy donors, while naive and central memory subsets were obtained from all 28 donors.

Remarks on this clone: Its binding antigen is unknown. The input lacks base qualities; no much larger clone sits a single base away.

Each donor gave one peripheral blood draw, approximately 110 mL on average, collected into heparinised tubes. Using a panel that included CD45RO, CCR7, CD25, CD127, CD95 and CD27, naive, central memory, regulatory and stem cell-like memory CD4+ T cells were sorted on a BD FACSAria II. Purity was above 95% for every sorted population. PBMCs were isolated right away by Lymphoprep density gradient centrifugation and were stained directly, without culture. To minimize batch effects, samples were stained and sorted in pairs, one healthy donor with one patient per experiment. The germline V gene (reference sequence) supplies CDR1 MNHEY and CDR2 SMNVEV. CDR3 length: 13 amino acids, cysteine to phenylalanine. The kept DNA is CDR3 alone, 39 bases in frame from the first base. V is reduced by 6 bases and J by 11 bases, leaving a spacing of 19 bases between them. All of the isolated RNA was reverse transcribed with the High Capacity cDNA Reverse Transcription Kit, so expressed TCRB transcripts were sequenced. Naive, central memory and regulatory T cell samples underwent deep immunoSEQ sequencing, averaging about 3.57 million total reads per sample. Sorted cells were lysed in RLT buffer, and RNA was extracted using DNase-treated RNeasy Micro or Mini kits according to cell number. Each cell subset was processed on its own to prevent cross-contamination, while patient and healthy donor samples were processed together. Using the immunoSEQ multiplex PCR, TCRB sequences were amplified from cDNA into 87-bp fragments spanning the CDR3 region. The amplicons were sequenced using the Illumina HiSeq platform. Regarding the original processing steps: Synthetic template baselines were used to correct PCR bias computationally, reads within Hamming distance 2 were collapsed together, and singletons that could not be merged were discarded. Reads were aligned to IMGT to assign V, D and J genes, CDR3 length, and insertions or deletions at six rearrangement sites. Within each subset, clonotype counts were normalized to sorted cell number, after which true diversity and Gini coefficients were computed with the tcR R package. Repertoire sharing was quantified using the overlap coefficient calculated on TCRB nucleotide sequences. Out-of-frame TCRB sequences from naive cells were analyzed as a proxy for the pre-selection repertoire. TCRdb carries this immuneACCESS record with in-frame sequences only. Its versions omit some clonotypes, under half of them owing to an unresolved V gene in the studies checked, with the rest unexplained. That table is the source of V, J and clone size, and D and trimming were worked out from the DNA. The sample includes about 650,000 clones, with around 12% observed a single time. In total, the top ten clones hold 0.09% to 0.15% of the sample.

What the study reported, not specific to this receptor: Shorter templates might have been favored by PCR, but patient and control samples were amplified and corrected together, so both groups would have been affected equally by any skew. The naive, central memory and regulatory TCRB repertoires appeared to resemble one another more closely among patients than among healthy donors. HLA sub-analyses involved small numbers of individuals, so any influence of HLA type on TCRB rearrangement remained unresolved. Sequencing cDNA rather than genomic DNA could over-represent highly expressing activated cells, although activation and CD3 levels did not differ between groups. At VDJ recombination sites, patients with type 1 diabetes made fewer insertions and deleted more nucleotides, a pattern implying thymic rearrangement abnormalities. In all four CD4+ subsets, TCRB CDR3 length was moderately but significantly shorter in type 1 diabetes patients.

The sequence links TRBV27 to TRBJ1-1, with TRBD1 as a weak D call on 5 bases. Material: naive CD4+ T cells from blood. Read against the paper, the sample's cell subset or site label means: true naive CD4+ T cells. This TCR was sampled from a man between 25 and 39 years old with type 1 diabetes. The sequence in DNA is TGTGCCAGCAGCTTAGCGGGGCAAATACGGGCTTTCTTT. Its protein is CASSLAGQIRAFF.